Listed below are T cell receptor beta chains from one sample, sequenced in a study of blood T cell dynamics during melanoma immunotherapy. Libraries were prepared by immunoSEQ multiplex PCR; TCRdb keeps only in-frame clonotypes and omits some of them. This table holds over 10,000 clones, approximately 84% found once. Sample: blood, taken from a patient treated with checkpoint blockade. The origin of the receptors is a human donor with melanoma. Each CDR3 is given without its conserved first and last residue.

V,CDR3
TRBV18,ASSQTSGGQETQY
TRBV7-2,ASSLSGGNQPQH
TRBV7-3,ASSHRDRSYEQY
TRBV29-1,SVEGAGRNEQF
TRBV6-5,ASSFLRDRIEAF
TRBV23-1,ASSQPRGVRHNTGELF
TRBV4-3,ASSQDGGTDTQY
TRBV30,AWTQGFGGYT
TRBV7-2,ASSLGFRDRGLGYT
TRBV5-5,ASSRRDSQETQY
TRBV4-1,ASSQPRQGLNYGYT
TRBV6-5,ASRDSGRGEQF
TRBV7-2,ASSFQAGGETQY
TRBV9,ASSVGQGTYEQY
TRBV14,ASSQGQSRTNYGYT
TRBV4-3,ASSQEGAENTGELF
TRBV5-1,ASSLEGREAF
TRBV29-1,SVVFTEAF
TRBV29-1,SVATLDRTAYEQY
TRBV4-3,ASSQDRNYEQY
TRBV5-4,ASSRISRRIYNEQF
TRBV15,ATSMQWLFSNQPQH
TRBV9,ASSTGQGRTGELF
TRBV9,ASSPTGTSVYEQY
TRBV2,ASSESGRGGLATQY
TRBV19,ASSTTSGIYNEQF
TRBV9,ASSVGIRSGAYGYT
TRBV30,AWSVINPLGDQPQH
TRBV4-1,ASSQDTSGITYEQY
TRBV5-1,ASSLAAGAPYEQY
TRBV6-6,ASKRWGNTEAF
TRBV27,ASSLEQYTEAF
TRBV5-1,ASRGTGPGDTQY
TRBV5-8,ASSFRQGYNQPQH
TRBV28,ASRRDRGPNEKLF
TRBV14,ASSAMWLEGVLT
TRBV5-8,ASSPTARTGAEQY
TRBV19,ASSMVAGAGYGYT
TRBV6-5,ASSYFTSGGTYEQY
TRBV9,ASSSGSYEQY
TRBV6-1,ASSVLRNSYGYT
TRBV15,ATSRDRGTAQF
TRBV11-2,ASSLVGSANEKLF
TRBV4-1,ASSQVGLAGVNFYNEQF
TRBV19,ASSIWGAIYNEQF
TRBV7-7,ASSLAAGGYEQY
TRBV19,ASEGYSNQPQH
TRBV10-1,ASSDTDRGSLVNTQY
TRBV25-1,ASARRASGNTGELF
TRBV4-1,ASSQAVQGAEKLF
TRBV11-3,ASSARDRATGELF
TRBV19,ASIGRGMNTEAF
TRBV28,ASGTPSGSIYEQY
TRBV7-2,ASSHDRGDEKLF